The sample holds a few counts of the clone carrying this T cell receptor beta chain. One entry per CDR3 protein, called by TCRdb with MiXCR from the 5' RACE reads. The sample yields 400,000 to 500,000 distinct CDR3 sequences, around 20% seen once. The data stem from a study of T-cell memory formation after mild COVID-19. The V end lost 10 bases, the J end lost 4 bases, and 11 bases lay between the germline ends. The CDR3 is made up of 12 amino acids. The germline V gene has CDR1 LNHDA and CDR2 SQIVND (reference sequence). V gene TRBV19 combines with J gene TRBJ1-5; TRBD1 is a possible D gene (6 bases). The source material was PBMCs or a T cell subset sorted from them (not recorded which). This TCR derives from an adult woman who had mild COVID-19 (a few samples of this study predate the infection). Cell type and time point are not known. The CDR3 loop is CAIQGPNQPQHF. The DNA of the CDR3 is TGTGCCATTCAGGGGCCTAATCAGCCCCAGCATTTT.